The rows below give T cell receptor beta chains drawn from one sample of a study of shared clonotypes between healthy human individuals. Generated by immunoSEQ multiplex PCR, the TCRdb table keeps only in-frame clones and is missing some. The repertoire holds more than 550,000 clones, with 90% to 95% as singletons. The sample comprised naive CD8+ T cells sorted from blood. All receptors come from a man aged 25-45 years in good health. The conserved cysteine and the conserved F or W are not part of the CDR3 here. The order of the fields is V gene, clone size, D gene, J gene, CDR3 protein. A D gene is named only where the DNA matches it firmly. Only some rows state a clone size, as once, few, many or a class for expanded clones.

>TRBV29-1|.|.|TRBJ2-3
SVEDLWTADTQY
>TRBV2|.|TRBD2|TRBJ2-5
ASSEALTSGSPKGTQY
>TRBV25-1|.|.|TRBJ1-4
ASSAGSDNEKLF
>TRBV5-1|.|TRBD1|TRBJ2-1
ASSTGTGEQDEQF
>TRBV4-1|.|TRBD1|TRBJ1-1
ASSPRGQGSLNTEAF
>TRBV4-1|.|TRBD1|TRBJ1-4
ASSLPDRNEKLF
>TRBV2|.|TRBD2|TRBJ2-1
ASSELAGGTYNEQF
>TRBV5-1|.|.|TRBJ2-7
ASSFAGPLTDSYEQY
>TRBV9|once|.|TRBJ2-3
ASSVDGYTDTQY
>TRBV6-1|.|TRBD2|TRBJ2-1
ASSPGTSGFNEQF
>TRBV18|.|.|TRBJ2-2
ASSPLGGLQDQNTGELF
>TRBV28|.|.|TRBJ1-4
ASSFRSYNEKLF
>TRBV27|.|.|TRBJ1-1
ASSLSETGLEAF
>TRBV14|.|.|TRBJ2-5
ASSQDRATRETQY
>TRBV6-6|.|.|TRBJ2-1
ASSPPLAENNNEQF
>TRBV6-4|.|.|TRBJ2-3
ASSPLGNTDTQY
>TRBV30|.|.|TRBJ1-1
AWAPLAGTEAF
>TRBV4-2|.|.|TRBJ2-3
ASSPGAPEVLDTQY
>TRBV28|.|.|TRBJ2-3
ASSLGVKRVTSTDTQY
>TRBV15|.|TRBD1|TRBJ1-4
ATSRDRGGTNEKLF
>TRBV5-1|once|.|TRBJ2-1
ASRGNVDSYNEQF
>TRBV27|.|.|TRBJ2-1
ASTHGDEQF